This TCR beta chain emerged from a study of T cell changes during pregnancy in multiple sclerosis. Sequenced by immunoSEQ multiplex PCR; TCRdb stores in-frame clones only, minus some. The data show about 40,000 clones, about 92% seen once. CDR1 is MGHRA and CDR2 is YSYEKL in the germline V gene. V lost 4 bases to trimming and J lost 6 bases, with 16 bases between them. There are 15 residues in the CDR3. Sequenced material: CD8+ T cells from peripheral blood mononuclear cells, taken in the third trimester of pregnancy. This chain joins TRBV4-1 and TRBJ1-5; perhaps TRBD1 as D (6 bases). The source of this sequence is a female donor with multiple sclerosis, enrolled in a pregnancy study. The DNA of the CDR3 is TGCGCCAGCAGCCCTTTTGACGGGGGGCTTCAGCCCCAGCATTTT. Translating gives CASSPFDGGLQPQHF.